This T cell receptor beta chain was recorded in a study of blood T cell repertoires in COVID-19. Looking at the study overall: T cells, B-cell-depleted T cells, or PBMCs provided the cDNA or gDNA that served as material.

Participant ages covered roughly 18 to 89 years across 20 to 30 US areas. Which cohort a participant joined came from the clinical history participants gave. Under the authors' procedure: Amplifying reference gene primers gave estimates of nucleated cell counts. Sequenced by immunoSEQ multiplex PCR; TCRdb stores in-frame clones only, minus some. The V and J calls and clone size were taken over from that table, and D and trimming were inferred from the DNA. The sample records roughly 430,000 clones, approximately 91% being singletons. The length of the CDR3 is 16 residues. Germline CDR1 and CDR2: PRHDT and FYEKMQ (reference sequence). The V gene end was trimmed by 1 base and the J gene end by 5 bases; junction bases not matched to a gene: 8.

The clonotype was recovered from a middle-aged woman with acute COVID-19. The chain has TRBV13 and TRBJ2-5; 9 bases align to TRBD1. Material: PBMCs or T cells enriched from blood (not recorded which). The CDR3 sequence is CASSLDTGQGLETQYF. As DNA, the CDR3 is TGTGCCAGCAGCTTAGACACGGGACAGGGATTGGAGACCCAGTACTTC.